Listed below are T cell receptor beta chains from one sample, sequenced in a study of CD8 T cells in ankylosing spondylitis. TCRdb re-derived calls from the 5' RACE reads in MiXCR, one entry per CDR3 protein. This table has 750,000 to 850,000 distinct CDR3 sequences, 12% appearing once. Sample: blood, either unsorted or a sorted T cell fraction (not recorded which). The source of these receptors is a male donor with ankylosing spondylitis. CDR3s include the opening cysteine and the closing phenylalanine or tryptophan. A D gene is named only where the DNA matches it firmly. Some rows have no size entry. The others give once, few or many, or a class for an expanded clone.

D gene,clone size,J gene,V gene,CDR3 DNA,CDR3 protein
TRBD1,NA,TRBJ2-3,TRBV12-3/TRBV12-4,TGTGCCAGCACAAAAAGGGACAGGGGGTCAGATACGCAGTATTTT,CASTKRDRGSDTQYF
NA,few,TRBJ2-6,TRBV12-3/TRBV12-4,TGTGCCAGCAGTCTGCTCACGGCACTCGTCGGCGTCCTGACTTTC,CASSLLTALVGVLTF
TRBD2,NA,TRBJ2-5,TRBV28,TGTGCCAGCACCCTAGCGGGAGTGGCGACCCAGTACTTC,CASTLAGVATQYF
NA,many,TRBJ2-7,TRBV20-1,TGCAGTGCTAACGCCGCTCACCTTGGCTACGAGCAGTACTTC,CSANAAHLGYEQYF
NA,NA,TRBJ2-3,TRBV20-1,TGCAGTGCTCAGGGGGGAAGCACAGATACGCAGTATTTT,CSAQGGSTDTQYF
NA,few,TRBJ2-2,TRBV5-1,TGCGCCAGCAGGACAGGTTCCACCGGGGAGCTGTTTTTT,CASRTGSTGELFF
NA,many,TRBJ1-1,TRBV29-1,TGCAGCGCGAGTTGGAACACTGAAGCTTTCTTT,CSASWNTEAFF
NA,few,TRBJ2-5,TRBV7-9,TGTGCCAGCAGCTACCCGGCACTAGCAAAAGAGACCCAGTACTTC,CASSYPALAKETQYF
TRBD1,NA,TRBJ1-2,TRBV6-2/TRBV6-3,TGTGCCAGCAGGGAAACAGGGGGCGAGGGCTACACCTTC,CASRETGGEGYTF
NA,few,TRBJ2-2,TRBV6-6,TGTGCCAGCAGTACCGCGACCACCGGGGAGCTGTTTTTT,CASSTATTGELFF
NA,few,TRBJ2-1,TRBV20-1,TGCAGTGCTAGAGGTCCGAAAAGGACTGACAATGAGCAGTTCTTC,CSARGPKRTDNEQFF
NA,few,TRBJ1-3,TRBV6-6,TGTGCCAGCAGACGGGACACCCGAAACACCATATATTTT,CASRRDTRNTIYF
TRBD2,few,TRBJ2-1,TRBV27,TGCACCAGCAGTTTCCCGATAGCGGGATGGAGGTACAATGAGCAGTTCTTC,CTSSFPIAGWRYNEQFF
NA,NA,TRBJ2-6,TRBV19,TGTGCCAGTGAGACCTACTCTGGGGCCAACGTCCTGACTTTC,CASETYSGANVLTF
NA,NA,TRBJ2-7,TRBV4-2,TGTGCCAGCAGCCGTCTGGGTCCGGGCGAGCAGTACTTC,CASSRLGPGEQYF
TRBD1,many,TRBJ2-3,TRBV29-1,TGCAGCGCCAGACAGGGCATAAACCCCACGGCGCAGTATTTT,CSARQGINPTAQYF
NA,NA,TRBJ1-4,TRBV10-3,TGTGCCGCTAATACAAGAACTAATGAAAAACTGTTTTTT,CAANTRTNEKLFF
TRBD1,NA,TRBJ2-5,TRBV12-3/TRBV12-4,TGTGCCAGCAGTTTGGACAGGGGGCGGGAGCTCGGGCCCCAAGAGACCCAGTACTTC,CASSLDRGRELGPQETQYF
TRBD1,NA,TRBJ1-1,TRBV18,TGTGCCAGCTCACCTGACAGGGTTTCGGAAGCTTTCTTT,CASSPDRVSEAFF
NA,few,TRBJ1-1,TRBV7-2,TGTGCCAGCAGCTTAGTGACGGCCACAGAAGCTTTCTTT,CASSLVTATEAFF
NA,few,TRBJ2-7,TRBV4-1,TGCGCCAGCAGCCAAGGGATCGGGGGACTCTCCTACGAGCAGTACTTC,CASSQGIGGLSYEQYF
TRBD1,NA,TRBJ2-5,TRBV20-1,TGCAGTGCTAGGTCCCTGGAGGACAGGGGGCTGGAGACCCAGTACTTC,CSARSLEDRGLETQYF
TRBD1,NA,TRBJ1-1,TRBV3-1,TGTGCCAGCAGCCAAGTCTGGGCGGCAGGGGGCGAAACTTTCTTT,CASSQVWAAGGETFF
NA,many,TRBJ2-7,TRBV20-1,TGCAGTGCTAGAGAATCGACAGTTTACGAGCAGTACTTC,CSARESTVYEQYF
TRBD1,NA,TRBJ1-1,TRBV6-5,TGTGCCAGCACCAACCGACAGGGGCACGCTTTCTTT,CASTNRQGHAFF
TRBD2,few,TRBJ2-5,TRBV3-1,TGTGCCAGCAGCCAAGGCCGACTAGCGGGAGGGAGAGAGACCCAGTACTTC,CASSQGRLAGGRETQYF
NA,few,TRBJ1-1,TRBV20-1,TGCAGTGCTAGATTAAGGGTTATGGGCACTGAAGCTTTCTTT,CSARLRVMGTEAFF
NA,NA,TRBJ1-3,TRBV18,TGTGCCAGCTCACCACGAGGGAACTCTGGAAACACCATATATTTT,CASSPRGNSGNTIYF
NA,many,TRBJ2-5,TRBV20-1,TGCAGTGCTAGAGAGGGGGCGCTTTCGGAGACCCAGTACTTC,CSAREGALSETQYF
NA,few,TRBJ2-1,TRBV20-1,TGCAGTGCTATCCGGGACTTCAACTACAATGAGCAGTTCTTC,CSAIRDFNYNEQFF
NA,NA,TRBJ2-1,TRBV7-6,TGTGCCAGCAGCTTAGCTCATGAGGGCGCCCCGTTCTTC,CASSLAHEGAPFF
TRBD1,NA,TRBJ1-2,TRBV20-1,TGCAGTGCCCCAGACTCGAGGACAGGGTCTGCTGGCTACACCTTC,CSAPDSRTGSAGYTF
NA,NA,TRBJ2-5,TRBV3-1,TGTGCCAGCAGCCAGAACCCAGGGGAGACCCAGTACTTC,CASSQNPGETQYF
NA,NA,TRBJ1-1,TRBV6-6,TGTGCCACCGGAGGGGGGCGAGTAGCTTTCTTT,CATGGGRVAFF
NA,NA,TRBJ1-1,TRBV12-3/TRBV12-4,TGTGCCAGCAGTGGCAGGGTTGCGGTCACTGAAGCTTTCTTT,CASSGRVAVTEAFF
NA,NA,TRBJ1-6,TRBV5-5,TGTGCCAGCAGCTTGGGCACAGGACTCAGAGGATCACCCCTCCACTTT,CASSLGTGLRGSPLHF
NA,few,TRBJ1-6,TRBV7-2,TGTGCCAGCAGCCGAGTCGGATTCATGGATTCACCCCTCCACTTT,CASSRVGFMDSPLHF
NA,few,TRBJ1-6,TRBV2,TGTGCCAGCAGTGAAGCCCTCGACAGTTTCGATTCACCCCTCCACTTT,CASSEALDSFDSPLHF
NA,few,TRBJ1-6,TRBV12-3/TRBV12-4,TGTGCCTCCGGGGCCAAAAACCTCCACTTT,CASGAKNLHF
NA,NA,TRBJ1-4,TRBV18,TGTGCCAGCTCACGCGGGACACTTGACGAAAAACTGTTTTTT,CASSRGTLDEKLFF
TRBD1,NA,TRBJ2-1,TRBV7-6,TGTGCCAGCAGCCCACTATCCGGGACAGCGTCCAATGAGCAGTTCTTC,CASSPLSGTASNEQFF
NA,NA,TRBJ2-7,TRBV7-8,TGTGCCAGCCACAGGAGCCTGCATTCCTACGAGCAGTACTTC,CASHRSLHSYEQYF
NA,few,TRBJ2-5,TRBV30,TGTGCCTGGAGTACGGGGGAGACCCAGTACTTC,CAWSTGETQYF
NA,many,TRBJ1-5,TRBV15,TGTGCCACCAGCACCCCGTGGAGCAATCAGCCCCAGCATTTT,CATSTPWSNQPQHF
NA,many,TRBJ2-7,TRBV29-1,TGCAGCGTTGTCAGGGCCGCAGCCCTGGACGAGCAGTACTTC,CSVVRAAALDEQYF
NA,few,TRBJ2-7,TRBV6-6,TGTGCCAGCACCCCCGGCCGAAACTACGAGCAGTACTTC,CASTPGRNYEQYF
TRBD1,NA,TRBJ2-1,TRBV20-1,TGCATTGTCACGGTAGGGACAGCCGTGTACAATGAGCAGTTCTTC,CIVTVGTAVYNEQFF
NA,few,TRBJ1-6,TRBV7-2,TGTGCCAGCAGCACAGGAAGGGCGGTGGTTTCACCCCTCCACTTT,CASSTGRAVVSPLHF
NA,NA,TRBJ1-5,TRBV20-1,TGCAGTGCTAGAGATGGGCCAGGGATCAATCAGCCCCAGCATTTT,CSARDGPGINQPQHF
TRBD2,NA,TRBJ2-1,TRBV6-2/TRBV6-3,TGTGCCAGCACCCCCCGACTAGCGGGGGCACTTGAGCAGTTCTTC,CASTPRLAGALEQFF
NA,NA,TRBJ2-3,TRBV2,TGTGCCAGCAGTGTTGACAGGTTCACAGATACGCAGTATTTT,CASSVDRFTDTQYF
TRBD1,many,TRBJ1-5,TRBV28,TGTGCCAGCAGTTCTGGACAGGGCAGCATTCAACAGCCCCAGCATTTT,CASSSGQGSIQQPQHF
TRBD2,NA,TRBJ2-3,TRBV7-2,TGTGCCAGCAGCTCTCAGCGGGAACCTGGAACGCAGTATTTT,CASSSQREPGTQYF
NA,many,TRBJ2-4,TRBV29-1,TGCAGCGTTGCAGCGTCCATAGCCAAAAACATTCAGTACTTC,CSVAASIAKNIQYF
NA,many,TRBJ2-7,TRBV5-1,TGCGCCAGCAGCTTAGGGACCGACTCCACCTACGAGCAGTACTTC,CASSLGTDSTYEQYF
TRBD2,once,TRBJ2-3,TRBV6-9,TGTGCCAGCAGTTACGGGACTAGCGGCCTTAGCACAGATACGCAGTATTTT,CASSYGTSGLSTDTQYF
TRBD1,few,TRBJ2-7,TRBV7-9,TGTGCCAGCAGTTCGGACAGGGGAGTCAACGAGCAGTACTTC,CASSSDRGVNEQYF
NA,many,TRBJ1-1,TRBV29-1,TGCAGCGTTGATATTCCCGGACAGTGGACTGAAGCTTTCTTT,CSVDIPGQWTEAFF
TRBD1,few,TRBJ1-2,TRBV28,TGTGCCAGCACCCCCACCCCTGGACAGGGAGGGAATGGCTACACCTTC,CASTPTPGQGGNGYTF